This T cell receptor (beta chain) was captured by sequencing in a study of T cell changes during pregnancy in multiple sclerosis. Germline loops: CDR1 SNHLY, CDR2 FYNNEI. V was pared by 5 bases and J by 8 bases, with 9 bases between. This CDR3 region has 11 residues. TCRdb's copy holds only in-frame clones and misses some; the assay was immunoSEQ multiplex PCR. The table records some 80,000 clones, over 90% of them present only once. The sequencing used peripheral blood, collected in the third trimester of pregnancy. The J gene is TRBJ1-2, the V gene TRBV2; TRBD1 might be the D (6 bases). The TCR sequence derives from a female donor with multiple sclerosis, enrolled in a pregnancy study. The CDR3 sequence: CASSKGGGYTF. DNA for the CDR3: TGTGCCAGCAGTAAGGGGGGGGGCTACACCTTC.